This entry concerns a single T cell receptor (beta chain). In the authors' methods: Nucleated cell counts were estimated from reference gene primer amplification. Sequenced by immunoSEQ multiplex PCR; TCRdb stores in-frame clones only, minus some. D and trimming come from the DNA, and the V and J calls and clone size come from that table. Here the sample spans over 100,000 clones, roughly 92% being singletons. Enrolment of Seattle patients took place during active infection, and they were followed longitudinally. This sample was taken from a study of blood T cell repertoires in COVID-19. As for the study in general: Both acute and convalescent COVID-19 samples were obtained from the United States, Italy and Spain. T cells, B-cell-depleted T cells, or PBMCs supplied cDNA or gDNA.

CDR1 is SGHTA and CDR2 is FQGNSA in the germline V gene. The CDR3 is 12 amino acids. Trimming took 3 bases from V and 7 from J, leaving 4 bases between them. The receptor was derived from a woman between 50 and 59 years old with COVID-19, enrolled during active disease. Sequencing input: peripheral blood. The chain employs TRBV7-2 and TRBJ1-6; no definite D call. In DNA, the CDR3 is TGTGCCAGCAGCTTCACAAATTCACCCCTCCACTTT. Translated, it gives CASSFTNSPLHF.